The text below deals with one T cell receptor (beta chain). The sample belongs to a study of blood T cell repertoires in COVID-19. Whole-study context: T cells, B-cell-depleted T cells, or PBMCs provided the cDNA or gDNA that served as material.

The junction had 9 bases not matched to a gene; V was cut back by 4 bases and J by 3 bases. The CDR3 runs to 15 residues. Germline V lookup: CDR1 SGHNT, CDR2 YYREEE (reference sequence). TCRdb keeps only in-frame clones here, not all; method: immunoSEQ multiplex PCR. The data show about 260,000 clones, about nine tenths seen once. This sequence joins TRBV5-4 and TRBJ2-7; TRBD1 matches at 8 bases. Sequencing used peripheral blood. This sequence originates from a person aged 18-29 years with COVID-19, enrolled during active disease. CDR3 amino acids: CASSLGQVPLYEQYF. The CDR3 nucleotides are TGTGCCAGCAGCCTGGGACAGGTCCCACTCTACGAGCAGTACTTC. Combining the CDR3 with reference TRBV5-4 and TRBJ2-7 gives the whole variable domain ETGVTQSPTHLIKTRGQQVTLRCSSQSGHNTVSWYQQALGQGPQFIFQYYREEENGRGNFPPRFSGLQFPNYSSELNVNALELDDSALYLCASSLGQVPLYEQYFGPGTRLTVT.